Below, 20 T cell receptor beta chains from the same sample are listed, as sequenced in a study of blood T cells in healthy people across ages. Primed by a sample-barcoded 5' primer and a J-beta primer mix, a second PCR proceeded for about 6 to 11 cycles. TCRdb processed the 5' RACE reads anew with MiXCR; each CDR3 protein has one entry. The data contain hundreds of thousands of distinct CDR3 sequences, 58% of them singletons. The material sequenced was blood. These receptors all come from a man aged 55 to 70 in good health.

This sequence joins TRBV20-1 and TRBJ1-1, with D perhaps TRBD1 (6 bases). CDR3 length equals 13 residues. The germline V gene has CDR1 DFQATT and CDR2 SNEGSKA (reference sequence). Deletions cut 3 bases from V and 5 bases from J, with 13 bases between. The CDR3 sequence is CSARGHLGTEAFF. CDR3 DNA sequence: TGCAGTGCTAGGGGACACCTGGGGACTGAAGCTTTCTTT.

The J gene is TRBJ1-1, the V gene TRBV10-3, with a tentative D call TRBD1 (5 bases). Trimming took 3 bases from V and 1 from J, leaving 9 bases between them. Germline loops: CDR1 ENHRY, CDR2 SYGVKD. This CDR3 is built from 14 residues. The CDR3 DNA reads as TGTGCCATCAGTGATAGGCAGGGGAACACTGAAGCTTTCTTT. Translation: CAISDRQGNTEAFF.

J is TRBJ1-3 and V is TRBV27, with TRBD1 matching over 7 bases. The CDR3 is 16 amino acids. V shed 6 bases and J 0 bases; nucleotides not matched to a gene: 8. CDR1 MNHEY and CDR2 SMNVEV come from the germline V gene (reference sequence). The CDR3 coding sequence is TGTGCCAGCAGCCACAGGGGTTTGGGCTCTGGAAACACCATATATTTT. The encoded protein is CASSHRGLGSGNTIYF.

In its sample, this clonotype was seen a few times. The CDR3 DNA sequence: TGTGCCAGCTCCCATGGACTAGCGGGTTCAGTGGATGAGCAGTTCTTC. It codes for CASSHGLAGSVDEQFF. The chain recombines TRBV18 with TRBJ2-1; 11 nucleotides align to TRBD2. Germline assignment: CDR1 KGHSH and CDR2 LQKENI. The V segment lost 6 bases and the J segment 8 bases; nucleotides outside the gene matches: 12. The CDR3 length is 16 residues.

This clonotype came up once. The V and J genes are TRBV5-1 and TRBJ1-2; 9 nucleotides line up with TRBD1. The germline gives CDR1 SGHRS, CDR2 YFSETQ. Trimming removed 4 bases from V and 6 bases from J; junction bases left unmatched: 7. The CDR3 sequence is 14 residues long. CDR3 nucleotide sequence: TGCGCCAGCAGCGTCCGGGGACAGGGCGATGGCTACACCTTC. The encoded protein is CASSVRGQGDGYTF.

The chain joins TRBV4-1 to TRBJ2-1; 8 bases agree with TRBD2. This CDR3 contains 15 residues. The germline V gene has CDR1 MGHRA and CDR2 YSYEKL. V lost 2 bases, J lost 10 bases, and 10 bases stayed unmatched. CDR3 bases: TGCGCCAGCAGCCAATGGGAAACTAGCGGTCGAGAGCAGTTCTTC. It specifies CASSQWETSGREQFF.

The genes are TRBV4-2 and TRBJ1-4; D not resolved. This CDR3 has 13 amino acids. Germline lookup yields CDR1 LGHNA and CDR2 YNFKEQ. V lost 3 bases, J lost 8 bases, and 10 bases lay in between. The CDR3 sequence: CASSHSPGEKLFF. CDR3 in DNA: TGTGCCAGCAGCCACTCCCCCGGGGAAAAACTGTTTTTT.

For this clonotype: A read error may explain this, as a much larger clone is one base away. This chain links TRBV7-2 with TRBJ2-1; D not certain. The CDR3 has 13 amino acids. Germline V gives CDR1 SGHTA, CDR2 FQGNSA. The ends were cut back, 3 bases at V and 5 bases at J, with 8 bases in the middle. CDR3 nucleotide sequence: TGTACCAGCAGCTTGTCCCCGAACAATGAGCAGTTCTTC. Residues: CTSSLSPNNEQFF.

There are a few counts of this clonotype. This sequence joins TRBV14 and TRBJ2-3; TRBD1 matches 7 bases. The CDR3 contains 15 residues. CDR1 is SGHDN and CDR2 is FVKESK in the germline V gene. The V and J ends lost 4 bases and 4 bases, in that order; junction bases with no gene match: 8. As DNA, the CDR3 is TGTGCCAGCAGCCGGGACAGATCGGTTGCAGATACGCAGTATTTT. It translates to CASSRDRSVADTQYF. Together with reference TRBV14 and TRBJ2-3, the CDR3 gives the full variable domain: EAGVTQFPSHSVIEKGQTVTLRCDPISGHDNLYWYRRVMGKEIKFLLHFVKESKQDESGMPNNRFLAERTGGTYSTLKVQPAELEDSGVYFCASSRDRSVADTQYFGPGTRLTVL.

Points on this clonotype: Sequence at one end of the junction differs from germline and may be a read error. The J gene is TRBJ1-1, the V gene TRBV7-2; D is unclear. This CDR3 has 16 amino acids. CDR1 is SGHTA and CDR2 is FQGNSA in the germline V gene. CDR3 nucleotides: TGTGCCAGCAGTTTAGGAGGGAGGCGGGGGAACACTGAAGCTTTCTTT. Translated: CASSLGGRRGNTEAFF.

Turning to this clonotype: It is likely a read error, because the conserved phenylalanine at the end of the CDR3 is missing. V and J are TRBV28 and TRBJ2-7; D is unresolved. The better agreement between TRBJ2-5 and the DNA end casts doubt on the J call. CDR3 size: 12 residues. The V gene's germline CDR1 is MDHEN and CDR2 SYDVKM. DNA of the CDR3: TGTGCCAGCAGACAACAATTGGAGACCCAGTACCTC. Protein sequence: CASRQQLETQYL.

The chain links TRBV7-2 to TRBJ2-5, with no clear D. Germline V lookup: CDR1 SGHTA, CDR2 FQGNSA. V dropped 0 bases and J dropped 11 bases, with 19 bases sitting between them. The CDR3 covers 15 residues. The CDR3 nucleotides read TGTGCCAGCAGCTTAGCAGGGCATGGGGTCAATGAGCAGTACTTC. Residues: CASSLAGHGVNEQYF.

This clonotype came up a few times. The chain employs TRBV20-1 and TRBJ1-2; D not resolved. V was shortened by 3 bases and J by 5 bases, with 10 bases between the two germline ends. Germline V CDR1 and CDR2: DFQATT, SNEGSKA (reference sequence). The CDR3 consists of 12 residues. CDR3 protein: CSARRSVYGYTF. The DNA for the CDR3 is TGCAGTGCTAGGAGGAGCGTTTATGGCTACACCTTC.

The genes are TRBV12-3 or TRBV12-4 and TRBJ1-1; D perhaps matches TRBD1 (5 bases). Between the trimmed V and J ends, which lost 6 bases and 0 bases, there was a span of 14 bases. The CDR3 is made up of 15 amino acids. The DNA for the CDR3 is TGTGCCAGCAGCCCAACAGGACACATGAACACTGAAGCTTTCTTT. Protein sequence: CASSPTGHMNTEAFF.

This rearrangement joins TRBV7-2 to TRBJ1-1; tentatively, D is TRBD1 (5 bases). The germline V gene encodes CDR1 SGHTA and CDR2 FQGNSA. Trimming took 5 bases from V and 1 from J, leaving 14 bases between them. This CDR3 comprises 15 residues. CDR3 in DNA: TGTGCCAGCAGCGATGGGGGACTGAGGAACACTGAAGCTTTCTTT. Translating gives CASSDGGLRNTEAFF.

The chain combines TRBV20-1 with TRBJ2-5; 8 positions match TRBD2. The CDR3 is 13 residues long. Per germline, CDR1 DFQATT and CDR2 SNEGSKA (reference sequence). Trimming removed 6 bases from V and 11 bases from J; junction bases left unmatched: 14. Here the CDR3 reads CSAPKAGEWEQYF. The CDR3, as DNA: TGCAGTGCCCCCAAAGCGGGGGAATGGGAGCAGTACTTC.

The gene calls are TRBV2 and TRBJ2-1; TRBD1 matches at 9 bases. This CDR3 has 15 residues. V lost 0 bases, J lost 8 bases, and 5 bases stayed unmatched. Germline V gene sequence: CDR1 SNHLY, CDR2 FYNNEI. The CDR3 DNA is TGTGCCAGCAGTGAAGCAGGGGACAGGGACTATGAGCAGTTCTTC. It encodes CASSEAGDRDYEQFF.

The chain employs TRBV6-8 and TRBJ2-7; no clear D gene. The CDR3 runs to 15 residues. Germline-derived CDR1 and CDR2 are MNHGY and SAAAGT. V gave up 5 bases and J gave up 2 bases, with 16 bases separating them. CDR3 residues: CASSPPGIPTYEQYF. CDR3 in DNA: TGTGCCAGCAGTCCCCCAGGCATACCGACCTACGAGCAGTACTTC.

This chain links TRBV20-1 with TRBJ1-6; possibly TRBD1 for D (5 bases). Germline-derived CDR1 and CDR2 are DFQATT and SNEGSKA (reference sequence). V was shortened by 3 bases and J by 5 bases, with 11 bases between the two germline ends. The CDR3 is 14 residues long. The CDR3 bases are TGCAGTGCTAGGGGGGGAACTAATAATTCACCCCTCCACTTT. It is translated as CSARGGTNNSPLHF.

The chain is built from TRBV10-2 and TRBJ2-7; 13 bases are a match to TRBD2. The J call may not be correct, given that the DNA end is closer to TRBJ2-5. CDR1 and CDR2 from the germline V gene are WSHSY and SAAADI. This CDR3 contains 16 residues. The DNA for the CDR3 is TGCGCCAGCAGTGAGACTAGCGGGGGGGCCGGCGAGACCCAGTACTTC. It is translated as CASSETSGGAGETQYF.